This T cell receptor beta chain derives from a study of T cell repertoires in cytomegalovirus infection. Study background: CMV infection and matching HLA type were both indicated by public TCR beta signatures.

Points on this clonotype: The antigen is not known.

TCRdb called the reads again in MiXCR, with one record for every CDR3 protein. The sample has fewer than 900,000 distinct CDR3 sequences, almost 30% seen once. The ends lost 0 bases at V and 8 bases at J; junction bases unmatched: 4. The germline gives CDR1 SGHTA, CDR2 FQGTGA. CDR3 size: 14 residues. The study, taken as a whole, reports: Summed public TCR beta family frequency identified CMV carriers bearing the relevant HLA.

Sequences were derived from cultured CD8+ T cells from PBMCs, sampled from culture after CMV antigen stimulation. This sequence joins TRBV7-3 and TRBJ2-1, with 7 bases identical to TRBD1. The sequence derives from a human donor in good health (CMV status not recorded). Some clones in this sample may be carry-over from other donors' samples. The CDR3 DNA is TGTGCCAGCAGCTTAACCGGGACAGTCGATGAGCAGTTCTTC. Amino acids: CASSLTGTVDEQFF.